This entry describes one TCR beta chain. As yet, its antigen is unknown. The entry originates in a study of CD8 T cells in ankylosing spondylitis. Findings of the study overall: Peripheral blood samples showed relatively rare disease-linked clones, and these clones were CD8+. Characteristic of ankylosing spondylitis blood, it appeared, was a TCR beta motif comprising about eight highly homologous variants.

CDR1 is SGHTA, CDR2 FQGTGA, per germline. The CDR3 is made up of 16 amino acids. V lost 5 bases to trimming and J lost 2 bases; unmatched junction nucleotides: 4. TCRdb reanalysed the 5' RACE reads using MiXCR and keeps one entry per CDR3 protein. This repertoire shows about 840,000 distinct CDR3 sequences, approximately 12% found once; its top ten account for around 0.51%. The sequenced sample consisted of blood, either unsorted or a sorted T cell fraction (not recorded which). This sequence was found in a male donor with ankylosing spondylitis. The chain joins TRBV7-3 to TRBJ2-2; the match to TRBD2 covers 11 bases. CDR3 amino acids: CASSAGTSGNTGELFF. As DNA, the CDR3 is TGTGCCAGCAGCGCCGGGACTAGCGGTAACACCGGGGAGCTGTTTTTT.